One sample yielded the 15 T cell receptor beta chains listed below, sequenced in a study of monozygotic twins with inflammatory bowel disease. TCRdb reprocessed the 5' RACE reads, with one entry per CDR3 protein and no DNA. The sample table sets out around 190,000 distinct CDR3 sequences. Sample: blood. The receptors derive from a human donor with ulcerative colitis or Crohn's disease, or a healthy co-twin of an affected twin (not recorded which).

The gene calls are TRBV2 and TRBJ2-2; TCRdb indicates TRBD2, and absent DNA this call remains unverified. Germline-derived CDR1 and CDR2 are SNHLY and FYNNEI. This CDR3 spans 16 amino acids. CDR3 protein: CASSTLGPDYTGELFF.

The chain uses TRBV6-6 and TRBJ1-2. Looked up from germline, CDR1 is MNHNY and CDR2 is SVGAGI (reference sequence). The CDR3 is made up of 14 amino acids. The CDR3 loop is CASRESGKNYGYTF.

The chain has TRBV12-3 or TRBV12-4 and TRBJ2-7. The CDR3 is 13 amino acids. The CDR3 loop is CASSLGNAYEQYF.

This chain joins TRBV20-1 and TRBJ2-6; the D call from TCRdb, TRBD1, cannot be confirmed without DNA. This CDR3 region has 14 residues. Germline lookup yields CDR1 DFQATT and CDR2 SNEGSKA (reference sequence). This CDR3 is CSASQGAGANVLTF.

This chain connects TRBV5-1 to TRBJ2-2; without DNA, the TCRdb call of TRBD1 cannot be checked. Germline lookup yields CDR1 SGHRS and CDR2 YFSETQ. The CDR3 has 16 residues. CDR3 protein: CASSLPGQVITGELFF.

The chain couples TRBV5-1 to TRBJ2-5; TCRdb gives TRBD1 as the D gene, but with no DNA this cannot be confirmed. Germline loops: CDR1 SGHRS, CDR2 YFSETQ. This CDR3 contains 15 residues. Here the CDR3 reads CASSPLAPLQETQYF.

This rearrangement joins TRBV20-1 to TRBJ1-2; TCRdb picks TRBD1, but there is no DNA to check that call. The CDR3 loop spans 15 amino acids. CDR1 DFQATT and CDR2 SNEGSKA come from the germline V gene (reference sequence). This CDR3 is CSARTKGWTNYGYTF.

V and J are TRBV19 and TRBJ1-2; TCRdb indicates TRBD1, and absent DNA this call remains unverified. CDR1 and CDR2 from the germline V gene are LNHDA and SQIVND (reference sequence). The CDR3 covers 12 residues. CDR3 loop: CASSPGRESYTF.

The chain employs TRBV2 and TRBJ2-1; TCRdb designates TRBD1, a call that cannot be tested without DNA. This CDR3 has 17 amino acids. CDR1 and CDR2 from the germline V gene are SNHLY and FYNNEI. The CDR3 protein is CASRSPIRDRRQNEQFF.

This rearrangement joins TRBV27 to TRBJ2-7; TCRdb outputs TRBD1, but without DNA this stays unchecked. The CDR3 is 12 residues long. Germline V gene lookup returns CDR1 MNHEY and CDR2 SMNVEV (reference sequence). The CDR3 protein is CASSDRVDEQYF.

The chain is built from TRBV4-1 and TRBJ2-3. Germline V CDR1 and CDR2: MGHRA, YSYEKL. CDR3 size: 15 residues. CDR3 sequence reads: CASSQGPLLTDTQYF.

The V call is TRBV12-3 or TRBV12-4, the J call TRBJ1-1. The CDR3 has 14 amino acids. The CDR3 sequence is CASASSPVNTEAFF.

The V and J genes are TRBV29-1 and TRBJ1-5. Germline V CDR1 and CDR2: SQVTM, ANQGSEA. The CDR3 is made up of 13 amino acids. CDR3 protein: CSAREGSDQPQHF.

V gene TRBV12-3 or TRBV12-4 combines with J gene TRBJ1-1; the D gene TCRdb calls, TRBD1, cannot be checked with no DNA. The CDR3 has 13 amino acids. Here the CDR3 reads CASTRTGGTEAFF.

J is TRBJ2-1 and V is TRBV5-1; the TCRdb D gene call, TRBD2, has no DNA to confirm it. CDR1 is SGHRS, CDR2 YFSETQ, per germline. This CDR3 comprises 19 residues. CDR3 in amino acids: CASSLAGLAGYSSYNEQFF.